The 3 T cell receptor beta chains presented below share a single source sample, sequenced in a study of vaccination effects on CD4 cells after COVID-19. No antigen has been identified for these receptors. The culture ran for around 10 days before CD4+ T cells were isolated. The assay was immunoSEQ multiplex PCR, and TCRdb's table has in-frame clones only and misses some. The repertoire holds 32,000 or so clones, with 68% as singletons. The material was CD4+ T cells from PBMCs cultured without peptide, obtained before COVID-19 vaccination. Every receptor here comes from a human donor who received a COVID-19 vaccine.

The V call is TRBV12-3 or TRBV12-4, the J call TRBJ1-1, with D unresolved. This CDR3 has 13 residues. Trimming took off 6 bases at V and 3 bases at J, with 11 bases between the two ends. The CDR3 DNA is TGTGCCAGCAGCCCCTTTGGGGACACTGAAGCTTTCTTT. It specifies CASSPFGDTEAFF.

The V and J genes are TRBV10-3 and TRBJ2-1; D uncertain. The CDR3 is 14 residues long. V dropped 6 bases and J dropped 8 bases, with 17 bases sitting between them. Germline assignment: CDR1 ENHRY and CDR2 SYGVKD. The CDR3 coding sequence is TGTGCCATCAGGGCCGGTCAGGATGTCGATGAGCAGTTCTTC. Translated, it gives CAIRAGQDVDEQFF.

This clone was seen a few times. The chain carries TRBV7-2 and TRBJ1-6, with 7 bases lining up with TRBD1. The V and J ends lost 1 base and 0 bases, in that order; junction bases with no gene match: 9. This CDR3 is built from 19 residues. The germline gives CDR1 SGHTA, CDR2 FQGNSA. The CDR3: CASSLEKGQPYSYNSPLHF. CDR3 bases: TGTGCCAGCAGCTTAGAGAAGGGACAGCCGTACTCCTATAATTCACCCCTCCACTTT.